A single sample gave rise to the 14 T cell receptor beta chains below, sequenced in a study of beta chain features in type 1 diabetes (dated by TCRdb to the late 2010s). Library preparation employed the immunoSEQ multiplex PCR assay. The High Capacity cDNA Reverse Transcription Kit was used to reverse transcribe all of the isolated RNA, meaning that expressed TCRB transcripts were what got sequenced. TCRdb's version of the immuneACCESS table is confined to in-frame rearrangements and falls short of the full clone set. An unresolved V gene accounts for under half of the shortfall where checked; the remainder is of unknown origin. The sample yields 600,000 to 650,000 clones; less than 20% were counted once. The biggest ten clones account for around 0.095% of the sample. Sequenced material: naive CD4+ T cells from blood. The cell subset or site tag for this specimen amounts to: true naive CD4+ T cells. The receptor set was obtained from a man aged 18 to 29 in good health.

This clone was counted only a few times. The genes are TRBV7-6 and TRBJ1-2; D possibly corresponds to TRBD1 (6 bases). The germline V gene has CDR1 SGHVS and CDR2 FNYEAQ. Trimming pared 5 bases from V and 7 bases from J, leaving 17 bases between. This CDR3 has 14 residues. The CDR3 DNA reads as TGTGCCAGCAGCCAGGGGCAGGGAGGGAGTGGCTACACCTTC. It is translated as CASSQGQGGSGYTF.

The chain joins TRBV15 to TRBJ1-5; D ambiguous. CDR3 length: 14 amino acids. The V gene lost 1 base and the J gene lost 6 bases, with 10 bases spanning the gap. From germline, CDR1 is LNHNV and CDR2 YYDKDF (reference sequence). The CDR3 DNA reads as TGTGCCACCAGCAGAGTCGGGGAGGGTCAGCCCCAGCATTTT. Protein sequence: CATSRVGEGQPQHF.

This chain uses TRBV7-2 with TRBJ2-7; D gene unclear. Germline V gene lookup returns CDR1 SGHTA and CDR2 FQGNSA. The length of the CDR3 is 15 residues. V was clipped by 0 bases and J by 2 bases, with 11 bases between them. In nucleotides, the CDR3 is TGTGCCAGCAGCTTAGCGCGCCTGTCGACCTACGAGCAGTACTTC. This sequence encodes CASSLARLSTYEQYF. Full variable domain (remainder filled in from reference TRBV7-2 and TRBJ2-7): GAGVSQSPSNKVTEKGKDVELRCDPISGHTALYWYRQSLGQGLEFLIYFQGNSAPDKSGLPSDRFSAERTGGSVSTLTIQRTQQEDSAVYLCASSLARLSTYEQYFGPGTRLTVT.

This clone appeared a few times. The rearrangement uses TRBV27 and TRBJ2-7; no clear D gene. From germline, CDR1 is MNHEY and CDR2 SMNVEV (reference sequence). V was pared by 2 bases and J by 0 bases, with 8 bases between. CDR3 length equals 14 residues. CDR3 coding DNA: TGTGCCAGCAGTTTAGGGCCAGGCTCCTACGAGCAGTACTTC. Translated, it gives CASSLGPGSYEQYF.

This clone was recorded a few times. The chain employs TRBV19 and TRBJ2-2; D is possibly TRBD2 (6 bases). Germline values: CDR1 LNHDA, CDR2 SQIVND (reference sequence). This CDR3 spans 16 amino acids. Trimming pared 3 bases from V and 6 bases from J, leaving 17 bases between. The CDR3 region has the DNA TGTGCCAGTAGTATGGGCACCTGGAGGGTCGCCGGGGAGCTGTTTTTT. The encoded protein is CASSMGTWRVAGELFF.

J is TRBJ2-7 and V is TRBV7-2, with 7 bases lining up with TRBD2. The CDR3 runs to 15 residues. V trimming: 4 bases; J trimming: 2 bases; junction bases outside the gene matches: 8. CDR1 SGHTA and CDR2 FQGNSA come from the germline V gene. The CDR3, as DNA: TGTGCCAGCAGCTCTAAAGCTAGCGGCCCCTACGAGCAGTACTTC. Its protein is CASSSKASGPYEQYF.

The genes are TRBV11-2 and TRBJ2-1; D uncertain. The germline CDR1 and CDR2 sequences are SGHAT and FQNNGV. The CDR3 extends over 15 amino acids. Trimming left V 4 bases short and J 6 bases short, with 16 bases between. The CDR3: CASSYSLGTSNEQFF. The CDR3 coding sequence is TGTGCCAGCAGCTATTCCCTGGGAACCTCCAATGAGCAGTTCTTC.

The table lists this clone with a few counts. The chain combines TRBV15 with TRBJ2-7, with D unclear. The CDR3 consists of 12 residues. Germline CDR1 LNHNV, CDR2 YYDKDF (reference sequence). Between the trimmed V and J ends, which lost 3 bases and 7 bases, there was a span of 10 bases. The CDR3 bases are TGTGCCACCAGCAGCCCCTATCAGGAGCAGTACTTC. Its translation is CATSSPYQEQYF.

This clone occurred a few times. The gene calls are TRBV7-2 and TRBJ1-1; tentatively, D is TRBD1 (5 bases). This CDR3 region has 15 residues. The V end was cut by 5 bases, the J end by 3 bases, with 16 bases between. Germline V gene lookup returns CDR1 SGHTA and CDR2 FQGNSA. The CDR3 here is CASSPGHLWDTEAFF. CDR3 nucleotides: TGTGCCAGCAGCCCCGGACACTTGTGGGACACTGAAGCTTTCTTT.

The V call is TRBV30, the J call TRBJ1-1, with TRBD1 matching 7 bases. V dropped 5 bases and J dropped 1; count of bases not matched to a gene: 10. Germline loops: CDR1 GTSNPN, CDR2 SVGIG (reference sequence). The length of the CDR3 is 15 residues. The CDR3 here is CAWEPPTGWNTEAFF. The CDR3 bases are TGTGCCTGGGAACCCCCGACAGGGTGGAACACTGAAGCTTTCTTT.

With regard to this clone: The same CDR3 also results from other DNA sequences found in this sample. The CDR3 reads CASSLASETQYF. CDR3 bases: TGTGCCAGCAGCTTGGCTTCTGAGACCCAGTACTTC. The chain links TRBV7-2 to TRBJ2-5, with D hard to call. The CDR3 consists of 12 residues. Germline V lookup: CDR1 SGHTA, CDR2 FQGNSA. Trimming left V 3 bases short and J 5 bases short, with 7 bases between.

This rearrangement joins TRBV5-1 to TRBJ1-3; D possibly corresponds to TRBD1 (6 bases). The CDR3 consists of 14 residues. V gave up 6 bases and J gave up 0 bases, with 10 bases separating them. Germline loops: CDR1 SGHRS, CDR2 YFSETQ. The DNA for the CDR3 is TGCGCCAGCACCTGGGGGCACTCTGGAAACACCATATATTTT. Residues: CASTWGHSGNTIYF.

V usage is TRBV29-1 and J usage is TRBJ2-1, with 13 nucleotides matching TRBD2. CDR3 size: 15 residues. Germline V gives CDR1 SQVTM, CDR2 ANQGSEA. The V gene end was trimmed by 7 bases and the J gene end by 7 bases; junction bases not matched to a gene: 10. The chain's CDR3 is CSAGSGTSGTNEQFF. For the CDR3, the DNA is TGCAGCGCTGGATCTGGGACTAGCGGGACTAATGAGCAGTTCTTC.

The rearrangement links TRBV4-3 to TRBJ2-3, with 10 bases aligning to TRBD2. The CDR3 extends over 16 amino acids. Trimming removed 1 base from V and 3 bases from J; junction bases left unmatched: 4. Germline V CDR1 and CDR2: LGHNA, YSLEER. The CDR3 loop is CASSQGLAGVTDTQYF. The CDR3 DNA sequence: TGCGCCAGCAGCCAAGGCCTAGCGGGAGTTACAGATACGCAGTATTTT.